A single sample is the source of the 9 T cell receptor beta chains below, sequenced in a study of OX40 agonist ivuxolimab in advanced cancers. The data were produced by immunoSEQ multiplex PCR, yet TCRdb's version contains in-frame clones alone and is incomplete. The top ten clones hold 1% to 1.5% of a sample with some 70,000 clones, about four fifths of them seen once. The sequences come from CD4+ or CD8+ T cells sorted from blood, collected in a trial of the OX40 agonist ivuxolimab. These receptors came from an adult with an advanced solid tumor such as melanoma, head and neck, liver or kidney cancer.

CDR3 bases: TGCGCCAGCAGTGAGATGGGATCAAGCCAGGAGACCCAGTACTTC. Translation: CASSEMGSSQETQYF. The V gene is TRBV10-2, the J gene TRBJ2-5; the D is unclear. Germline loops: CDR1 WSHSY, CDR2 SAAADI. The V end lost 2 bases, the J end lost 5 bases, and 15 bases lay between the germline ends. This CDR3 spans 15 amino acids.

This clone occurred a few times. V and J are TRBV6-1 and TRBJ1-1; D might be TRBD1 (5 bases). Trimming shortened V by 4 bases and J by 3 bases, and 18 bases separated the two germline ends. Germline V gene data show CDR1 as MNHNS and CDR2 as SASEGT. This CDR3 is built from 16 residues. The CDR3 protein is CASSAFGGGLDTEAFF. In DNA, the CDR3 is TGTGCCAGCAGTGCCTTCGGGGGGGGTCTCGACACTGAAGCTTTCTTT.

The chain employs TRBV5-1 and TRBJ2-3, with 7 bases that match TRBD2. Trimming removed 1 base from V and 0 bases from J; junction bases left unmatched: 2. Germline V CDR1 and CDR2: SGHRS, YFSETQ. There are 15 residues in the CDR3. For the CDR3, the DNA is TGCGCCAGCAGCTTGAACGGGGGGAGCACAGATACGCAGTATTTT. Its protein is CASSLNGGSTDTQYF. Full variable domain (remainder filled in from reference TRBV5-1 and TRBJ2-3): KAGVTQTPRYLIKTRGQQVTLSCSPISGHRSVSWYQQTPGQGLQFLFEYFSETQRNKGNFPGRFSGRQFSNSRSEMNVSTLELGDSALYLCASSLNGGSTDTQYFGPGTRLTVL.

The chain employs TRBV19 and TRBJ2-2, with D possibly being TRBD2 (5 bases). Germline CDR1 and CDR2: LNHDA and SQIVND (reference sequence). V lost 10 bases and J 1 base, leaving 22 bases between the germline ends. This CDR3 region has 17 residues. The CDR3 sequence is CATHRSRASLNTGELFF. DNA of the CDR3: TGTGCCACCCACCGGAGTCGGGCTAGCCTGAACACCGGGGAGCTGTTTTTT.

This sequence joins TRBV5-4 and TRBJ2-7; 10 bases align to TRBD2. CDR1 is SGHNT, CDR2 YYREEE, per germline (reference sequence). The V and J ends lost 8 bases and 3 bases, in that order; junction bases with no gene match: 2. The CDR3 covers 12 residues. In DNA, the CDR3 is TGTGCCAGAACTAGCGGGGACTACGAGCAGTACTTC. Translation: CARTSGDYEQYF.

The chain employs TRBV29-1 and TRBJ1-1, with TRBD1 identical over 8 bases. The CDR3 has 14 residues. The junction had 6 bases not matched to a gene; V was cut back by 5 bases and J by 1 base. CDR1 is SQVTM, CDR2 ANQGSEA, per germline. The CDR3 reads CSVPGGRKNTEAFF. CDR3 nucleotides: TGCAGCGTTCCAGGGGGCCGGAAGAACACTGAAGCTTTCTTT.

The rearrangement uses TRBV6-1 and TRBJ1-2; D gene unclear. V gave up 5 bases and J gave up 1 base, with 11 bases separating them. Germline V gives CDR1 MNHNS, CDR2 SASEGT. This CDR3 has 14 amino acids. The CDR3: CASSHSQLNYGYTF. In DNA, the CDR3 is TGTGCCAGCAGTCATTCCCAGCTTAACTATGGCTACACCTTC.

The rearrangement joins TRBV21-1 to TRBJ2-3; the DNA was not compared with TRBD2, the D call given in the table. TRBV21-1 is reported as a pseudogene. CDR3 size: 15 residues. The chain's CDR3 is CASSLSGASTDTQYF. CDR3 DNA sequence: TGTGCCAGCAGCCTCAGCGGGGCTAGCACAGATACGCAGTATTTT.

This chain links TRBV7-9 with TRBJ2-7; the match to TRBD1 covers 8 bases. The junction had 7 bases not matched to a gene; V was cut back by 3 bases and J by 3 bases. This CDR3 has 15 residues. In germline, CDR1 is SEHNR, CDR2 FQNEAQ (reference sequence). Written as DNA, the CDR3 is TGTGCCAGCAGCTTGGTTGGACAGGGCTACTACGAGCAGTACTTC. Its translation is CASSLVGQGYYEQYF. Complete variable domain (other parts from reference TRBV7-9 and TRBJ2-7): DTGVSQNPRHKITKRGQNVTFRCDPISEHNRLYWYRQTLGQGPEFLTYFQNEAQLEKSRLLSDRFSAERPKGSFSTLEIQRTEQGDSAMYLCASSLVGQGYYEQYFGPGTRLTVT.